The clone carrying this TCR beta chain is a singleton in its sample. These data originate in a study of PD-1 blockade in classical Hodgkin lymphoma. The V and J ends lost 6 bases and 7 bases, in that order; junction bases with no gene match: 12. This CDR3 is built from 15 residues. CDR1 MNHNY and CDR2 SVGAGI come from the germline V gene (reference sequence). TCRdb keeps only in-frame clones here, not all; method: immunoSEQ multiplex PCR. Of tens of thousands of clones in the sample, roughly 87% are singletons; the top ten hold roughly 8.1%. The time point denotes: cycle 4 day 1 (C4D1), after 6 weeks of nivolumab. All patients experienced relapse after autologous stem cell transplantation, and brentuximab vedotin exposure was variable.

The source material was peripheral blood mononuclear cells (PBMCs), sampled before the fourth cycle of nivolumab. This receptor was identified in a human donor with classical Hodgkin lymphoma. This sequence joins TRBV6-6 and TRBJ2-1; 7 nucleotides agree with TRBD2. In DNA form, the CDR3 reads TGTGCCAGCAGCCATTCGGCAGCGGGGCGAAATGAGCAGTTCTTC. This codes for CASSHSAAGRNEQFF.